The 11 T cell receptor beta chains below all came from one sample that was sequenced in a study of early T cells in non-severe SARS-CoV-2 infection. Each CDR3 protein is one row after TCRdb ran MiXCR on the 5' RACE reads. Altogether some 40,000 distinct CDR3 sequences are present, under 5% being singletons, with the ten largest covering 15% to 20%. Source material: whole blood. The receptors here all came from an adult who was a healthcare worker with PCR-confirmed SARS-CoV-2 infection or an uninfected control (not recorded which).

The sample holds many counts of this clonotype. The genes are TRBV30 and TRBJ2-3; D gene unclear. V was trimmed by 3 bases and J by 0 bases, leaving 16 bases between them. Looked up from germline, CDR1 is GTSNPN and CDR2 is SVGIG (reference sequence). The CDR3 has 16 residues. CDR3 sequence reads: CAWSLNGRPSTDTQYF. The CDR3 bases are TGTGCCTGGAGCCTAAACGGACGTCCTAGCACAGATACGCAGTATTTT.

In the case of this clonotype: A single base separates this from a much larger clone, so it may be a read error. The genes are TRBV2 and TRBJ2-7; D is uncertain. This CDR3 is built from 11 residues. Germline V gives CDR1 SNHLY, CDR2 FYNNEI. Trimming pared 5 bases from V and 10 bases from J, leaving 12 bases between. CDR3 nucleotides: TGTGCCAGCAGTACCATAGGGAACCAGTACTTC. Amino acids: CASSTIGNQYF.

This clonotype was found many times. V usage is TRBV30 and J usage is TRBJ1-2; a weak D match, TRBD1 (6 bases). The CDR3 is 14 amino acids. The germline CDR1 and CDR2 sequences are GTSNPN and SVGIG (reference sequence). The germline V and J ends were trimmed by 8 bases and 5 bases, with 21 bases remaining between them. The CDR3 DNA reads TGTGCCCACACGAACTCCCCGGGGGCTTATGGCTACACCTTC. Translating gives CAHTNSPGAYGYTF.

This clonotype was seen ten or more times. The J gene is TRBJ2-7, the V gene TRBV7-2; 7 bases map to TRBD1. The V gene's germline CDR1 is SGHTA and CDR2 FQGNSA. The J segment lost 4 bases and the V segment lost 3 bases, leaving 9 bases of the junction unmatched. CDR3 length: 15 residues. For the CDR3, the DNA is TGTGCCAGCAGCTTTCGGGACAGATCGATTTACGAGCAGTACTTC. Protein sequence: CASSFRDRSIYEQYF.

This clonotype occurred many times. The chain employs TRBV6-1 and TRBJ1-6; D is unclear. Germline lookup yields CDR1 MNHNS and CDR2 SASEGT. V shed 3 bases and J shed 0 bases, with 9 bases lying between them. CDR3 length: 16 residues. The CDR3 nucleotides read TGTGCCAGCAGTGAGGACGGGAGCTCCTATAATTCACCCCTCCACTTT. Its translation: CASSEDGSSYNSPLHF.

The V gene is TRBV5-1, the J gene TRBJ2-7, with D tentatively TRBD1 (5 bases). The CDR3 loop spans 14 amino acids. V was shortened by 4 bases and J by 3 bases, with 14 bases between the two germline ends. Looked up from germline, CDR1 is SGHRS and CDR2 is YFSETQ. The chain's CDR3 is CASSTQGRDYEQYF. The DNA of the CDR3 is TGCGCCAGCAGCACCCAGGGCAGGGACTACGAGCAGTACTTC.

This clonotype has more than one count but fewer than ten. The V gene is TRBV6-4, the J gene TRBJ2-7; D might be TRBD2 (5 bases). This CDR3 has 10 residues. Germline-derived CDR1 and CDR2 are MRHNA and SNTAGT. V lost 8 bases and J lost 11, with 13 bases in between. This CDR3 is CASPGRGKYF. The DNA of the CDR3 is TGTGCCAGCCCCGGACGAGGGAAGTACTTC.

This chain links TRBV10-3 with TRBJ1-4; D unclear. Germline CDR1 ENHRY, CDR2 SYGVKD. V was shortened by 3 bases and J by 5 bases, with 13 bases between the two germline ends. The CDR3 is made up of 15 amino acids. The CDR3 nucleotides read TGTGCCATCAGTGATCGGGGAGGGAAGAATGAAAAACTGTTTTTT. Its protein product is CAISDRGGKNEKLFF.

This clonotype showed up many times. The chain has TRBV5-6 and TRBJ2-2; 14 positions match TRBD2. The CDR3 is 18 amino acids. Germline CDR1 and CDR2: SGHDT and YYEEEE. J gave up 7 bases and V 4 bases, and 12 bases lay outside the gene matches. The CDR3 coding sequence is TGTGCCAGCAGCCCTGGGACTAGCGGGGGCCTATGGAGCGGGGAGCTGTTTTTT. Residues: CASSPGTSGGLWSGELFF.

This clonotype was seen ten or more times. The chain joins TRBV7-9 to TRBJ2-3; TRBD2 is a possible D gene (6 bases). The germline gives CDR1 SEHNR, CDR2 FQNEAQ (reference sequence). The length of the CDR3 is 17 residues. Trimming removed 6 bases at V and 0 bases at J, with 19 bases between. The CDR3 is CASSPQVEGPSTDTQYF. CDR3 sequence (DNA): TGTGCCAGCAGTCCACAGGTGGAGGGGCCCAGCACAGATACGCAGTATTTT.

This clonotype was recorded many times. The chain employs TRBV10-3 and TRBJ1-1, with TRBD1 matching over 7 bases. The J segment lost 3 bases and the V segment lost 9 bases, leaving 1 base of the junction unmatched. This CDR3 is built from 11 residues. Germline V gene data show CDR1 as ENHRY and CDR2 as SYGVKD. Here the CDR3 reads CAIQGDTEAFF. CDR3 DNA: TGTGCCATTCAGGGGGACACTGAAGCTTTCTTT.